This T cell receptor beta chain was found in a study of blood T cells in healthy people across ages (dated by TCRdb to 2014 to 2015). The study in broad terms: In model experiments, roughly one uniquely barcoded TCR beta cDNA molecule per two T cells was captured by template switching. Donors were grouped into four age groups: young (average roughly 15 years), middle-aged (39), aged (around 60) and long-lived (approximately 81). To track age-related changes in TCR beta repertoire diversity, the study relied on deep sequencing normalized with unique cDNA molecular identifiers. For two donors (one aged 18 to 29 and one aged 80 or older), the study analyzed two additional independent replicas of 1 million unique cDNA reads from the same blood draw.

Libraries came from 5' RACE. Sequencing took place on an Illumina HiSeq 2500. A second PCR of about 7 to 12 cycles was run with a J-beta primer mix and a sample-barcoded 5' primer. A unique molecular identifier was introduced onto each TCR beta cDNA molecule by a template-switch 5' adaptor carrying 12 random nucleotides. Each sample yielded at least 2.5 million CDR3-containing paired-end reads. First-strand cDNA synthesis was performed from all RNA using the Mint cDNA synthesis kit, with priming by a TRBC-specific oligonucleotide. All cDNA was treated with uracil-DNA glycosylase and then went through a first 18-cycle PCR with the universal primers M1SS and BC2_uni_R. The published analysis was carried out like this. For normalization, 1 million high-quality reads, each with a distinct molecular identifier, were randomly selected from each sample. Reads with shared molecular identifiers were discarded instead of being binned into consensus sequences. MiTCR, run with a Q25 quality threshold and the strictest error-elimination algorithm, handled CDR3 identification, clonotype clustering and error correction. A nonparametric unseen species model with Euler transformation was used to estimate a lower bound on total TCR beta diversity. TCRdb ran its own pipeline on the public reads, namely fastp trimming at Q25 and MiXCR clone calling, and kept in-frame beta chains. Rows with one shared CDR3 protein collapse into an entry with the most common genes and DNA. These V and J calls originate from TCRdb's pipeline instead of the authors' own analysis. This sample has roughly 700,000 distinct CDR3 sequences in its table, and roughly 25% of those were observed once. Clones ranked in the top ten supply more than 8.5% of the sample.

What the research found in general, with its limitations: Because profiling used bulk unsorted PBMCs, naive and antigen-experienced compartments could not be compared conclusively. Compared with the aged group, the long-lived group had more naive CD4+ T cells, fewer expanded clones and increased TCR diversity, suggesting age selection. Estimates of total diversity based on one million sequenced T cells were regarded as lower bounds and as underestimates. Observed TCR beta diversity correlated strongly with the percentage of naive T cells measured by flow cytometry. Observed TCR beta diversity per million T cells fell roughly linearly with age, and a significant reduction was already apparent by age around 44. The CMV infection status of donors was not known, potentially confounding age-related changes in expanded clonotypes.

This clonotype has at least ten counts. Its antigen remains unidentified. Base qualities were left out, and no much larger clone turns up one base away. Relative to germline, V is missing 1 base and J is missing 1 base, with 0 bases of the junction outside any gene match. The CDR3 measures 13 amino acids from cysteine to phenylalanine. The sequence is cut down to CDR3 DNA, 39 bases in frame from base 1. The germline V gene (reference sequence) specifies DFQATT as CDR1 and SNEGSKA as CDR2. Systemically healthy Caucasian individuals from Russia, approximately 39 in total and aged about 6 to 90 years, were included as donors. Roughly 9 milliliters of peripheral blood were drawn from each donor into EDTA-treated Vacutainer tubes. Ficoll-Paque density-gradient centrifugation was used to isolate PBMCs, with at least 6.5 million per sample. Total RNA was extracted from PBMCs with Trizol reagent, with at least 6 micrograms obtained per sample. Naive CD45RAhigh/CD27high T cell percentages were measured by flow cytometry on a PBMC aliquot from every donor.

This sample also belongs to another study, concerning T cells of mothers and their children. That second report states: Nine systemically healthy Caucasian individuals served as donors, namely three mothers together with their six children. cDNA synthesis consumed the entire amount of extracted RNA, loaded at approximately 1.5 ug RNA in each 15 ul reaction. Sample barcodes and 2-4 random nucleotides were added via the M1S primer in the second PCR. Over 8 million TCR beta CDR3 reads were obtained for each mother, and millions of reads were obtained for each child. Thymic selection similarly shapes TCR recombination output in related and unrelated pairs, with minor effect from inherited differences. Normalized repertoire overlap in related mother-child pairs was always slightly higher than in unrelated mother-child pairs, but the difference was never significant. No persistent microchimeric T cell clones were found, with a detection sensitivity of approximately 95 clones per million clonotypes. The study used deep NGS to compare TCR beta repertoires of mothers and children, seeking features distinguishing related mother-child pairs from unrelated individuals. On average, the children were roughly 11 +/- 4 years old, while the mothers were approximately 41 +/- 4 years old. After adapter ligation with NEBNext reagents, the libraries were sequenced on Illumina HiSeq 2000 with 100+100 nt paired-end reads. Mother and child libraries were prepared a month apart and sequenced in separate runs to prevent cross-contamination. Each donor had between 500,000 and 2,000,000 distinct TCR beta clonotypes identified. Naive TCR beta clonotypes were estimated from low-frequency clonotypes matched to each donor's FACS-determined naive share, without sorting.

This TCR was sampled from a boy aged 10-17 years in good health. Material for sequencing was blood. Rearrangement joined TRBV20-1 to TRBJ2-5; a stretch of 7 junction bases matches TRBD2. The nucleotide sequence is TGCAGTGCTAGAGGCGGGGGCCAAGAGACCCAGTACTTC. It encodes CSARGGGQETQYF.